This section outlines one T cell receptor beta chain sequence together with its context. This sample is part of a study of blood T cell repertoires in COVID-19. Using immunoSEQ multiplex PCR, the repertoire was profiled, and TCRdb retains in-frame clones only, with some absent. The data show 150,000 to 200,000 clones, with 88% seen just once and 2% to 2.5% held by the top ten. Input material: peripheral blood. This receptor was taken from a man between 65 and 85 years old with active or convalescent COVID-19.

CDR3 amino acids: CASSLERDKPYNEQFF. As DNA, the CDR3 is TGTGCCAGCAGCTTAGAAAGGGACAAACCCTACAATGAGCAGTTCTTC. This chain connects TRBV7-8 to TRBJ2-1, with a weak D call TRBD1 (6 bases). The ends were cut back, 1 base at V and 2 bases at J, with 12 bases in the middle. CDR1 is SGHVS, CDR2 FQNEAQ, per germline. The CDR3 spans 16 residues.